The following is a TCR beta chain sequence with its context. The antigen remains undetermined. The data belong to a study of PD-L1 blockade in urothelial cancer. Study summary: The authors examined blood 3 weeks (second dose) and 6 weeks after treatment start. A median approximately 150,000 T cells were found in blood samples.

This table comes from immunoSEQ multiplex PCR, and its TCRdb copy is limited to in-frame clones, with some not included. This table holds 56,000 or so clones, 86% found once. Whole-study findings and limits: TCR clonality was measured in pretreatment peripheral blood. Clonality below the median predicted better survival.

From germline, CDR1 is ENHRY and CDR2 SYGVKD. V dropped 4 bases and J dropped 7 bases, with 11 bases sitting between them. CDR3 length: 12 residues. Here the sequenced sample was PBMCs, taken around atezolizumab (anti-PD-L1) treatment. J is TRBJ2-7 and V is TRBV10-3, with D maybe TRBD2 (6 bases). The sequence was obtained from a man aged 50 to 59 with urothelial cancer. This CDR3 reads CAISVSAGEQYF. CDR3 DNA sequence: TGTGCCATCAGTGTGAGTGCGGGAGAGCAGTACTTC.